This entry lists 22 T cell receptor beta chains sequenced from one sample in a study of T cell clonotyping in hematopoietic cell transplantation. The method was immunoSEQ multiplex PCR; TCRdb's version includes in-frame clones alone and lacks a portion of them. The sample carries some 15,000 clones, about 90% recorded once. Sequencing input: peripheral blood mononuclear cells. These receptors came from a man aged 50 to 59 in good health. Some clones in this sample may be carry-over from other donors' samples.

The J gene is TRBJ2-5, the V gene TRBV6-1; 9 positions agree with TRBD1. This CDR3 contains 15 residues. Trimming at V came to 6 bases and at J to 4 bases, leaving 9 bases not matched to a gene. Germline V gene data show CDR1 as MNHNS and CDR2 as SASEGT. CDR3 in DNA: TGTGCCAGCAGAACCGGGACAGGGTTAGGAGAGACCCAGTACTTC. It is translated as CASRTGTGLGETQYF.

The chain employs TRBV30 and TRBJ1-2; possible D gene TRBD1, 6 bases. There are 12 residues in the CDR3. Germline values: CDR1 GTSNPN, CDR2 SVGIG (reference sequence). Trimming took off 4 bases at V and 4 bases at J, with 10 bases between the two ends. The CDR3 DNA reads TGTGCCTGGAAGACAGGCGTCTATGGCTACACCTTC. Translation gives CAWKTGVYGYTF.

The chain couples TRBV28 to TRBJ2-3; D gene uncertain. The CDR3 runs 14 residues. The V end was cut by 6 bases, the J end by 4 bases, with 14 bases between. The germline gives CDR1 MDHEN, CDR2 SYDVKM. CDR3 DNA: TGTGCCAGCAGCCGCCTCATCCCGGCAGATACGCAGTATTTT. Translation: CASSRLIPADTQYF.

V usage is TRBV19 and J usage is TRBJ1-6; 8 bases align to TRBD1. Trimming cost V 7 bases and J 9 bases; bases outside gene matches: 14. From germline, CDR1 is LNHDA and CDR2 SQIVND (reference sequence). The CDR3 loop spans 16 amino acids. The CDR3 region has the DNA TGTGCCAGTAAGAGTATACAGGGGGGTAGCGGTTCACCCCTCCACTTT. Protein product: CASKSIQGGSGSPLHF.

V is TRBV4-2 and J is TRBJ2-3, with 11 bases matching TRBD2. Germline CDR1 and CDR2: LGHNA and YNFKEQ. V trimming: 3 bases; J trimming: 0 bases; junction bases outside the gene matches: 8. The CDR3 length is 18 residues. This CDR3 is CASSHRGTSGLSTDTQYF. The CDR3 DNA reads TGTGCCAGCAGCCACCGCGGGACTAGCGGACTGAGCACAGATACGCAGTATTTT.

This chain uses TRBV2 with TRBJ1-1; D not certain. This CDR3 is built from 12 residues. The germline CDR1 and CDR2 sequences are SNHLY and FYNNEI. Trimming removed 7 bases from V and 3 bases from J, with 9 bases in between. CDR3: CASKISDTEAFF. The CDR3 DNA sequence: TGTGCCAGCAAAATCAGCGACACTGAAGCTTTCTTT. Full variable domain (rest looked up from reference TRBV2 and TRBJ1-1): EPEVTQTPSHQVTQMGQEVILRCVPISNHLYFYWYRQILGQKVEFLVSFYNNEISEKSEIFDDQFSVERPDGSNFTLKIRSTKLEDSAMYFCASKISDTEAFFGQGTRLTVV.

The chain couples TRBV25-1 to TRBJ2-2, with D possibly being TRBD2 (6 bases). Trimming removed 5 bases at V and 5 bases at J, with 21 bases between. Germline V gene data show CDR1 as MGHDK and CDR2 as SYGVNS. The CDR3 length is 17 residues. The CDR3 loop reads CASSLRGGSGKTGELFF. Written as DNA, the CDR3 is TGTGCCAGCAGTCTAAGAGGAGGGTCAGGGAAGACCGGGGAGCTGTTTTTT. The full variable domain, rest sourced from reference TRBV25-1 and TRBJ2-2, is EADIYQTPRYLVIGTGKKITLECSQTMGHDKMYWYQQDPGMELHLIHYSYGVNSTEKGDLSSESTVSRIRTEHFPLTLESARPSHTSQYLCASSLRGGSGKTGELFFGEGSRLTVL.

The CDR3 spells CASSLRENYGYTF. In DNA, the CDR3 is TGTGCCAGCAGTTTGAGGGAGAACTATGGCTACACCTTC. The chain recombines TRBV27 with TRBJ1-2; D is unresolved. Germline CDR1 MNHEY, CDR2 SMNVEV (reference sequence). V lost 3 bases to trimming and J lost 2 bases, with 7 bases between them. CDR3 length: 13 residues.

This chain uses TRBV28 with TRBJ1-2; no clear D. Trimming cost V 2 bases and J 6 bases, with 13 bases left between them. The germline V gene encodes CDR1 MDHEN and CDR2 SYDVKM. The CDR3 is made up of 14 amino acids. This CDR3 reads CASSLVGTSNGYTF. The DNA of the CDR3 is TGTGCCAGCAGTTTAGTAGGAACCTCTAATGGCTACACCTTC.

The chain combines TRBV6-6 with TRBJ1-2; TRBD1 agrees at 7 bases. This CDR3 is built from 14 residues. Germline V gene data show CDR1 as MNHNY and CDR2 as SVGAGI (reference sequence). V lost 5 bases and J lost 1; bases outside the gene matches: 4. CDR3 sequence reads: CASSRGDSNYGYTF. The CDR3 DNA reads TGTGCCAGCAGTCGAGGGGACAGTAACTATGGCTACACCTTC.

The rearrangement uses TRBV6-5 and TRBJ1-5, with no clear D. V lost 3 bases to trimming and J lost 7 bases, with 13 bases between them. CDR3 length equals 14 residues. The germline V gene has CDR1 MNHEY and CDR2 SVGAGI. CDR3 nucleotides: TGTGCCAGCAGTTATGGCCAAGAGGGACAGCCCCAGCATTTT. Translating gives CASSYGQEGQPQHF.

The rearrangement links TRBV19 to TRBJ2-7; D ambiguous. Germline CDR1 and CDR2: LNHDA and SQIVND (reference sequence). V was trimmed by 6 bases and J by 5 bases, leaving 8 bases between them. This CDR3 has 11 residues. The CDR3 bases are TGTGCCAGTAGGTCTCGGGACGAGCAGTACTTC. Protein product: CASRSRDEQYF. The full variable domain, in which reference TRBV19 and TRBJ2-7 provide the parts outside the CDR3, is DGGITQSPKYLFRKEGQNVTLSCEQNLNHDAMYWYRQDPGQGLRLIYYSQIVNDFQKGDIAEGYSVSREKKESFPLTVTSAQKNPTAFYLCASRSRDEQYFGPGTRLTVT.

This chain links TRBV6-1 with TRBJ1-4; tentative D call: TRBD1 (6 bases). Germline CDR1 MNHNS, CDR2 SASEGT. V gave up 7 bases and J gave up 8 bases, with 17 bases separating them. This CDR3 contains 14 residues. CDR3 loop: CASIMRGALEKLFF. The CDR3 DNA reads as TGTGCCAGCATCATGAGGGGGGCGCTCGAAAAACTGTTTTTT.

This clone has a single count. The chain combines TRBV5-1 with TRBJ1-1; D is unclear. CDR1 is SGHRS, CDR2 YFSETQ, per germline. V was cut by 2 bases and J by 7 bases, with 15 bases left in between. CDR3 length equals 14 residues. The CDR3 nucleotides are TGCGCCAGCAGCTTATTGTCCCTCTGGGATGAAGCTTTCTTT. This gives the protein CASSLLSLWDEAFF.

The gene calls are TRBV2 and TRBJ2-5; D might be TRBD1 (6 bases). The CDR3 runs 14 residues. Germline CDR1 reads SNHLY; CDR2 reads FYNNEI. V dropped 4 bases and J dropped 2 bases, with 11 bases sitting between them. The CDR3, as DNA: TGTGCCAGCAGTGTGTGGGGGCTACAAGAGACCCAGTACTTC. The encoded protein is CASSVWGLQETQYF.

The chain is built from TRBV2 and TRBJ1-2, with 9 nucleotides matching TRBD1. Germline V gene sequence: CDR1 SNHLY, CDR2 FYNNEI. V lost 6 bases and J lost 5; bases outside the gene matches: 4. This CDR3 has 13 amino acids. The DNA of the CDR3 is TGTGCCAGCAGCCCGGGACAGGGATATGGCTACACCTTC. It yields the protein CASSPGQGYGYTF.

The V gene is TRBV13, the J gene TRBJ1-6; 8 positions match TRBD1. The V gene's germline CDR1 is PRHDT and CDR2 FYEKMQ (reference sequence). After removal of 3 bases from V and 7 bases from J, the junction contained 2 bases not matched to a gene. This CDR3 contains 14 residues. The CDR3 spells CASSLDRANSPLHF. For the CDR3, the DNA is TGTGCCAGCAGCTTGGACAGGGCGAATTCACCCCTCCACTTT.

V usage is TRBV9 and J usage is TRBJ2-5; possibly TRBD1 for D (5 bases). The CDR3 is 15 amino acids. The germline V and J ends were trimmed by 2 bases and 5 bases, with 16 bases remaining between them. Germline values: CDR1 SGDLS, CDR2 YYNGEE. This CDR3 reads CASSVGPGQAETQYF. The CDR3 DNA reads TGTGCCAGCAGCGTCGGGCCAGGGCAAGCGGAGACCCAGTACTTC.

This chain uses TRBV29-1 with TRBJ1-4; D uncertain. CDR1 and CDR2 from the germline V gene are SQVTM and ANQGSEA. Trimming took off 4 bases at V and 9 bases at J, with 15 bases between the two ends. The CDR3 is 13 residues long. CDR3 sequence reads: CSVASETLKKLFF. The DNA of the CDR3 is TGCAGCGTTGCCTCCGAGACACTAAAAAAACTGTTTTTT.

This clone was found a few times. The gene calls are TRBV4-2 and TRBJ1-5, with D possibly matching TRBD1 (6 bases). The CDR3 runs to 13 residues. V was shortened by 5 bases and J by 6 bases, with 11 bases between the two germline ends. The germline V gene has CDR1 LGHNA and CDR2 YNFKEQ. The CDR3 here is CASSEQGVQPQHF. The CDR3 region has the DNA TGTGCCAGCAGCGAACAGGGTGTTCAGCCCCAGCATTTT.

This rearrangement joins TRBV6-1 to TRBJ1-4, with 9 bases aligning to TRBD1. The CDR3 has 15 residues. V gave up 4 bases and J gave up 7 bases; unmatched junction bases: 7. Germline V gives CDR1 MNHNS, CDR2 SASEGT. This chain's CDR3 is CASSGTGTGPEKLFF. DNA of the CDR3: TGTGCCAGCAGTGGAACCGGGACAGGGCCTGAAAAACTGTTTTTT.

This rearrangement joins TRBV5-4 to TRBJ1-2; 9 bases are a match to TRBD1. V lost 1 base to trimming and J lost 3 bases; unmatched junction nucleotides: 4. The length of the CDR3 is 15 residues. The germline CDR1 and CDR2 sequences are SGHNT and YYREEE (reference sequence). The CDR3 sequence is CASSLTGQGHYGYTF. The CDR3, as DNA: TGTGCCAGCAGCTTGACCGGACAGGGGCACTATGGCTACACCTTC.